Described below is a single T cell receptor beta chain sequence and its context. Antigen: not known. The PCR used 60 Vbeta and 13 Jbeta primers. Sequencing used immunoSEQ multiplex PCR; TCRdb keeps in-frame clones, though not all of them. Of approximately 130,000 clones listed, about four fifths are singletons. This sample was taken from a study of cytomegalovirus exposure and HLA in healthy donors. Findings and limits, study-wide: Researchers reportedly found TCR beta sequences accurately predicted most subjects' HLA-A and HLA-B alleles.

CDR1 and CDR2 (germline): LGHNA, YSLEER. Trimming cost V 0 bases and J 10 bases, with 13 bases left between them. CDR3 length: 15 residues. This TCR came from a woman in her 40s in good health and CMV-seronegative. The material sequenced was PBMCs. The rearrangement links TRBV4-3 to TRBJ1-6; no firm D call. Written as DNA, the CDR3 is TGCGCCAGCAGCCAAGAATGGTCCAGAGGCTCACCCCTCCACTTT. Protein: CASSQEWSRGSPLHF.